A selection of T cell receptor beta chains follows, all from one sample in a study of Tregs in tolerant kidney transplant recipients. Profiled with immunoSEQ multiplex PCR; TCRdb holds only in-frame clones, not every one. The repertoire holds about 83,000 clones, with 95% to 98% as singletons. The source material was CD4+ T cells from blood, sampled before the transplant. The receptors derive from a human donor who received a combined kidney and bone marrow transplant. CDR3s include the opening cysteine and the closing phenylalanine or tryptophan. D genes are given only for firm matches. Size is stated for part of the rows, as once, few or many counts, or as a class when the clone is expanded.

TRBV28	.	TRBD1	TRBJ2-7	CASSFAGGQGSYEQYF	TGTGCCAGCAGTTTCGCCGGGGGACAGGGATCTTACGAGCAGTACTTC
TRBV30	.	.	TRBJ2-6	CAWIGGEAGANVLTF	TGTGCCTGGATAGGAGGCGAAGCTGGGGCCAACGTCCTGACTTTC
TRBV28	.	TRBD2	TRBJ2-7	CASSFSGGRVALNYF	TGTGCCAGCAGTTTTTCCGGCGGGAGGGTGGCATTAAATTACTTC
TRBV7-3	.	TRBD1	TRBJ2-5	CASSHTGGETQYF	TGTGCCAGCAGCCACACAGGGGGTGAGACCCAGTACTTC
TRBV19	.	.	TRBJ1-5	CASSMRVRISNQPQHF	TGTGCCAGTAGTATGAGGGTCCGAATTAGCAATCAGCCCCAGCATTTT
TRBV4-2	.	TRBD2	TRBJ2-3	CASSPGLAAASTDTQYF	TGTGCCAGCAGCCCGGGACTAGCTGCAGCTAGCACAGATACGCAGTATTTT
TRBV27	.	TRBD1	TRBJ1-1	CASSHLRGQDEAFF	TGTGCCAGCAGCCACCTTCGAGGACAGGATGAAGCTTTCTTT
TRBV4-2	.	TRBD2	TRBJ2-3	CASSQGLAGVPQGPDTQYF	TGTGCCAGCAGCCAGGGGCTAGCGGGAGTACCCCAGGGACCAGATACGCAGTATTTT
TRBV29-1	.	.	TRBJ2-1	CSVVVSSYNEQFF	TGCAGCGTTGTGGTCAGCTCCTACAATGAGCAGTTCTTC
TRBV27	.	TRBD1	TRBJ1-1	CASSLARGQAFF	TGTGCCAGCAGTTTAGCCAGGGGACAGGCTTTCTTT
TRBV30	few	TRBD2	TRBJ2-6	CAWTRASGSSGANVLTF	TGTGCCTGGACCCGAGCGAGCGGGAGCTCTGGGGCCAACGTCCTGACTTTC
TRBV9	.	TRBD2	TRBJ2-1	CASSARGGAGYYNEQFF	TGTGCCAGCAGCGCCCGTGGTGGAGCGGGGTACTACAATGAGCAGTTCTTC
TRBV19	.	.	TRBJ2-5	CASSIDLWTVQESQYF	TGTGCCAGTAGTATAGATCTTTGGACAGTCCAAGAGTCCCAGTACTTC
TRBV5-8	once	.	TRBJ1-1	CASRLQGSEAFF	TGTGCCAGCAGATTACAGGGCTCTGAAGCTTTCTTT
TRBV5-1	.	TRBD1	TRBJ2-3	CASSLASGTGGLDTQYF	TGCGCCAGCAGCTTGGCCTCGGGGACAGGGGGCTTAGATACGCAGTATTTT
TRBV9	.	TRBD2	TRBJ2-5	CASSVGGLADLRETQYF	TGTGCCAGCAGCGTAGGCGGACTAGCGGATCTCCGGGAGACCCAGTACTTC
TRBV6-4	.	TRBD2	TRBJ2-3	CASSEWRTSGRDTQYF	TGTGCCAGCAGTGAATGGAGGACTAGCGGGAGAGATACGCAGTATTTT
TRBV10-2	.	TRBD1	TRBJ1-4	CASSALRGRGDGVSKLFF	TGCGCCAGCAGTGCACTCAGGGGGCGCGGAGATGGCGTATCAAAACTGTTTTTT
TRBV6-1	.	.	TRBJ1-5	CASCGEYQPQHF	TGTGCCAGTTGCGGGGAATATCAGCCCCAGCATTTT
TRBV5-6	once	TRBD1	TRBJ2-7	CASSLGTATYEQYF	TGTGCCAGCAGCTTAGGGACAGCAACCTACGAGCAGTACTTC
TRBV28	.	.	TRBJ2-5	CASRSTSYETQYF	TGTGCCAGCAGATCAACTAGCTACGAGACCCAGTACTTC
TRBV7-9	.	.	TRBJ1-5	CASSPPGARGNQPQHF	TGTGCCAGCAGCCCCCCAGGGGCTCGGGGCAATCAGCCCCAGCATTTT
TRBV6-5	.	.	TRBJ2-2	CASSPLGGNTGELFF	TGTGCCAGCAGCCCACTGGGGGGGAACACCGGGGAGCTGTTTTTT
TRBV5-1	.	.	TRBJ1-2	CASSLEGVYGYTF	TGCGCCAGCAGCTTGGAAGGGGTTTATGGCTACACCTTC
TRBV5-1	.	TRBD1	TRBJ2-7	CASSASGTGGGEQYF	TGCGCCAGCAGCGCCTCCGGGACAGGGGGAGGCGAGCAGTACTTC
TRBV2	.	TRBD1	TRBJ2-6	CARRTGLNSGANVLTF	TGTGCCAGAAGGACAGGCTTAAACTCTGGGGCCAACGTCCTGACTTTC
TRBV10-3	.	.	TRBJ1-3	CAISAGSDGNTIYF	TGTGCCATCAGTGCAGGATCGGATGGAAACACCATATATTTT
TRBV4-2	.	.	TRBJ1-3	CASSPRLREDGNTIYF	TGTGCCAGCAGCCCCCGATTAAGAGAGGATGGAAACACCATATATTTT
TRBV28	.	.	TRBJ2-7	CASSLPGYEQYF	TGTGCCAGCAGTTTACCGGGCTACGAGCAGTACTTC
TRBV5-1	.	.	TRBJ2-2	CASREAANTGELFF	TGCGCCAGCAGGGAGGCGGCGAACACCGGGGAGCTGTTTTTT
TRBV5-4	.	.	TRBJ2-5	CASSSGGTQETQYF	TGTGCCAGCAGCTCCGGGGGTACCCAAGAGACCCAGTACTTC
TRBV30	.	TRBD1	TRBJ2-7	CAWGTGNYEQYF	TGTGCCTGGGGGACAGGGAACTACGAGCAGTACTTC
TRBV4-3	.	TRBD2	TRBJ2-3	CASSQVAGGLTDTQYF	TGCGCCAGCAGCCAAGTTGCGGGGGGGCTCACAGATACGCAGTATTTT
TRBV18	.	TRBD2	TRBJ2-3	CASSPSRAGGTQPTDTQYF	TGTGCCAGCTCACCATCACGAGCGGGAGGGACCCAGCCCACAGATACGCAGTATTTT
TRBV5-1	.	TRBD1	TRBJ1-1	CASSVGDRYRLNTEAFF	TGCGCCAGCAGTGTGGGGGACAGATATAGATTGAACACTGAAGCTTTCTTT
TRBV5-1	.	.	TRBJ2-3	CASSLWGRTDTQYF	TGCGCCAGCAGCTTGTGGGGGCGCACAGATACGCAGTATTTT
TRBV7-2	.	TRBD2	TRBJ2-5	CASSLGTSGLETQYF	TGTGCCAGCAGCCTAGGGACTAGCGGGCTAGAGACCCAGTACTTC
TRBV15	once	.	TRBJ1-6	CATSRAPQEPNSPLHF	TGTGCCACCAGCAGAGCCCCCCAAGAGCCGAATTCACCCCTCCACTTT
TRBV6-5	.	.	TRBJ2-3	CASTGYGRTDTQYF	TGTGCCAGTACAGGGTACGGGCGCACAGATACGCAGTATTTT
TRBV6-5	.	.	TRBJ2-5	CASRQLGTSETQYF	TGTGCCAGCAGGCAACTCGGGACTTCAGAGACCCAGTACTTC
TRBV7-2	.	TRBD2	TRBJ2-5	CASSPRAGVWGETQYF	TGTGCCAGCAGCCCAAGAGCGGGAGTATGGGGAGAGACCCAGTACTTC